This T cell receptor beta chain comes out of a study of identical twins. CDR3 length: 14 residues. CDR1 and CDR2 (germline): DFQATT, SNEGSKA (reference sequence). Turning to this clonotype: At one end, the junction sequence differs from germline, possibly due to a read error.

Each cDNA held unique molecular identifiers, and template switching gave it a universal primer site. Via MiXCR, TCRdb re-called the 5' RACE reads, giving one row per CDR3 protein. The repertoire consists of roughly 540,000 distinct CDR3 sequences, with 22% occurring once and the leading ten covering about 0.93%. Each donor was a healthy Caucasian. These data also formed part of another study, on T cells expressing NK-cell markers.

The TCR comes from a woman under 30 in good health. Sequences were obtained from CD4+ T cells sorted from blood. J is TRBJ2-1 and V is TRBV20-1; D gene ambiguous. The CDR3 bases are TGCAGTGCTAGGGTGTCTAGTAGCCCCTCTACCCCACTCTTC. Translated, it gives CSARVSSSPSTPLF.